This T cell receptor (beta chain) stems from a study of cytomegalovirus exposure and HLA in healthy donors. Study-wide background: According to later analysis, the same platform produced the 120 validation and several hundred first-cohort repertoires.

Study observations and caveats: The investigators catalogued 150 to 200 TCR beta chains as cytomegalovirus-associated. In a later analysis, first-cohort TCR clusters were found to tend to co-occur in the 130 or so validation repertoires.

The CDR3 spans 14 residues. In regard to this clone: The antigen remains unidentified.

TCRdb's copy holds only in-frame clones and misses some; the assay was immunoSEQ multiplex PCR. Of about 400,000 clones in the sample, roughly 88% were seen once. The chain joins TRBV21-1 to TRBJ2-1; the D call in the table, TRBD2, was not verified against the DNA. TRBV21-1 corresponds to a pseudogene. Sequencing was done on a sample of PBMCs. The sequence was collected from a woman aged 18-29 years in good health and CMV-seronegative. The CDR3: CAREWTSGMNEQFF. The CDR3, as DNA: TGTGCCAGGGAGTGGACTAGCGGGATGAATGAGCAGTTCTTC.